What follows are 5 T cell receptor beta chains derived from one specimen sequenced in a study of T cell responses to AZD1222 COVID-19 vaccine. Assay: immunoSEQ multiplex PCR; the TCRdb copy retains only in-frame clones and omits some. The top ten clones hold under 20% of a sample with under 100,000 clones, around 90% of them seen once. Sample: peripheral blood, taken on day 0 of AZD1222 vaccination. Source of these receptors: an adult in good health.

The chain is built from TRBV3-1 (or the pseudogene TRBV3-2) and TRBJ2-2; perhaps TRBD2 as D (6 bases). CDR3 length: 17 residues. V dropped 1 base and J dropped 7 bases, with 19 bases sitting between them. Germline V gene sequence: CDR1 LGHDT, CDR2 YNNKEL (reference sequence). The CDR3 here is CASSQVLGGNIYGELFF. Written as DNA, the CDR3 is TGTGCCAGCAGCCAAGTTCTCGGCGGGAACATTTACGGGGAGCTGTTTTTT.

The chain couples TRBV2 to TRBJ2-5; D is unresolved. Deletions cut 8 bases from V and 4 bases from J, with 5 bases between. Germline V CDR1 and CDR2: SNHLY, FYNNEI. The CDR3 has 10 amino acids. The chain's CDR3 is CASLIETQYF. The CDR3 DNA follows: TGTGCCAGCCTCATAGAGACCCAGTACTTC.

V and J are TRBV19 and TRBJ2-3; TRBD2 aligns across 7 bases. J gave up 1 base and V 9 bases, and 22 bases lay outside the gene matches. The CDR3 has 19 residues. Germline CDR1 LNHDA, CDR2 SQIVND (reference sequence). The DNA of the CDR3 is TGTGCCAGCCGCGGGTACCCAGTTTGGCGGGAGACAGGCACAGATACGCAGTATTTT. The encoded protein is CASRGYPVWRETGTDTQYF.

This chain connects TRBV12-3 or TRBV12-4 to TRBJ1-6; D is unresolved. The CDR3 sequence is 13 residues long. The V end was cut by 2 bases, the J end by 10 bases, with 9 bases between. DNA for the CDR3: TGTGCCAGCAGTTTATCTGTAGACTCACCCCTCCACTTT. The encoded protein is CASSLSVDSPLHF.

The rearrangement uses TRBV10-2 and TRBJ2-3; possible D gene TRBD1, 5 bases. Trimming pared 5 bases from V and 9 bases from J, leaving 15 bases between. This CDR3 spans 13 amino acids. Per germline, CDR1 WSHSY and CDR2 SAAADI. CDR3 nucleotide sequence: TGCGCCAGCAGTTTCTTGACAGACGGGACGCAGTATTTT. Its translation: CASSFLTDGTQYF.